The 28 T cell receptor beta chains reported below all come from one sample, sequenced in a study of cytomegalovirus exposure and HLA in healthy donors. Both 60 Vbeta primers and 13 Jbeta primers went into the PCR. The method was immunoSEQ multiplex PCR; TCRdb's version includes in-frame clones alone and lacks a portion of them. The sample lists about 190,000 clones, just under 80% occurring once. The sample taken for sequencing was PBMCs. These receptors came from a woman aged 30 to 39 in good health and CMV-seropositive.

The rearrangement links TRBV9 to TRBJ2-5, with 9 nucleotides matching TRBD2. Trimming at V came to 3 bases and at J to 4 bases, leaving 7 bases not matched to a gene. CDR1 is SGDLS, CDR2 YYNGEE, per germline. This CDR3 spans 15 amino acids. This CDR3 is CASSEGLAVPETQYF. The CDR3 DNA reads as TGTGCCAGCAGCGAGGGACTAGCTGTCCCAGAGACCCAGTACTTC.

The V gene is TRBV4-1, the J gene TRBJ1-5; D ambiguous. With 0 bases removed from V and 2 bases from J, the gap between germline ends came to 8 bases. Germline lookup yields CDR1 MGHRA and CDR2 YSYEKL. The CDR3 spans 15 residues. The CDR3 nucleotides read TGCGCCAGCAGCCAAGATCCAGCGGGCAATCAGCCCCAGCATTTT. Translated, it gives CASSQDPAGNQPQHF.

The J gene is TRBJ2-3, the V gene TRBV25-1, with D tentatively TRBD1 (6 bases). CDR3 length equals 14 residues. CDR1 MGHDK and CDR2 SYGVNS come from the germline V gene. V lost 8 bases and J lost 2, with 14 bases in between. The chain's CDR3 is CASLGASFTDTQYF. CDR3 in DNA: TGTGCCAGCCTGGGGGCTTCCTTCACAGATACGCAGTATTTT.

The chain employs TRBV28 and TRBJ1-1; no firm D call. The CDR3 extends over 11 amino acids. V lost 7 bases and J 1 base, leaving 4 bases between the germline ends. Germline V gene data show CDR1 as MDHEN and CDR2 as SYDVKM. As DNA, the CDR3 is TGTGCCAGCATCCGGAACACTGAAGCTTTCTTT. Translated: CASIRNTEAFF.

The V and J genes are TRBV10-3 and TRBJ2-1, with 7 bases matching TRBD1. This CDR3 has 15 residues. V was pared by 6 bases and J by 0 bases, with 5 bases of the junction left unmatched. Germline CDR1 reads ENHRY; CDR2 reads SYGVKD. The DNA for the CDR3 is TGTGCCATCAGCGACACAGGGGACTCCTACAATGAGCAGTTCTTC. Residues: CAISDTGDSYNEQFF.

The chain uses TRBV19 and TRBJ2-3, with TRBD2 as a possible D gene (6 bases). CDR1 is LNHDA, CDR2 SQIVND, per germline (reference sequence). V was trimmed by 4 bases and J by 4 bases, leaving 18 bases between them. The CDR3 extends over 16 amino acids. The CDR3 protein is CASSSPTERAADTQYF. CDR3 DNA sequence: TGTGCCAGTAGTAGTCCGACAGAGCGGGCGGCAGATACGCAGTATTTT. Looking up the rest from reference TRBV19 and TRBJ2-3 gives the full variable domain: DGGITQSPKYLFRKEGQNVTLSCEQNLNHDAMYWYRQDPGQGLRLIYYSQIVNDFQKGDIAEGYSVSREKKESFPLTVTSAQKNPTAFYLCASSSPTERAADTQYFGPGTRLTVL.

This chain links TRBV27 with TRBJ2-7; the match to TRBD1 covers 7 bases. This CDR3 is 14 amino acids long. V lost 6 bases and J lost 5; bases outside the gene matches: 10. Germline-derived CDR1 and CDR2 are MNHEY and SMNVEV (reference sequence). As DNA, the CDR3 is TGTGCCAGCAGCCGCAGACAGGGCTGGAACGAGCAGTACTTC. Protein product: CASSRRQGWNEQYF.

CDR3 in DNA: TGTGCCAGCAGTTCGACAGGGGAAATTATTGGGGCTTTCTTT. Its protein product is CASSSTGEIIGAFF. The chain employs TRBV28 and TRBJ1-1; 8 bases are shared with TRBD1. With V trimmed by 4 bases and J by 11 bases, 12 bases remained unmatched. The length of the CDR3 is 14 residues. Looked up from germline, CDR1 is MDHEN and CDR2 is SYDVKM.

The chain combines TRBV7-9 with TRBJ1-2; D is possibly TRBD1 (6 bases). Trimming shortened V by 2 bases and J by 6 bases, and 16 bases separated the two germline ends. The CDR3 is 15 amino acids. The germline V gene has CDR1 SEHNR and CDR2 FQNEAQ (reference sequence). The CDR3 spells CASSLQGYGSHGYTF. The CDR3 nucleotides read TGTGCCAGCAGCTTACAGGGGTATGGGTCCCATGGCTACACCTTC.

This sequence joins TRBV6-5 and TRBJ2-7, with 7 nucleotides matching TRBD2. This CDR3 has 12 amino acids. Germline values: CDR1 MNHEY, CDR2 SVGAGI. With 4 bases clipped from V and 5 bases from J, the junction kept 2 bases outside the gene matches. The CDR3 sequence: CASSWGGDEQYF. Written as DNA, the CDR3 is TGTGCCAGCAGTTGGGGGGGAGACGAGCAGTACTTC.

The V and J genes are TRBV6-5 and TRBJ1-4; D not certain. The CDR3 runs 14 residues. The germline CDR1 and CDR2 sequences are MNHEY and SVGAGI. Trimming shortened V by 5 bases and J by 8 bases, and 15 bases separated the two germline ends. Here the CDR3 DNA reads TGTGCCAGCAGTGGAGGAGAGACCCCGGAAAAACTGTTTTTT. It translates to CASSGGETPEKLFF.

The chain recombines TRBV19 with TRBJ2-5; D possibly corresponds to TRBD2 (6 bases). The CDR3 runs to 13 residues. V was shortened by 7 bases and J by 4 bases, with 13 bases between the two germline ends. Germline V CDR1 and CDR2: LNHDA, SQIVND (reference sequence). The CDR3 loop reads CASMDIGRETQYF. In DNA, the CDR3 is TGTGCCAGTATGGATATCGGGAGAGAGACCCAGTACTTC. Looking up the rest from reference TRBV19 and TRBJ2-5 gives the full variable domain: DGGITQSPKYLFRKEGQNVTLSCEQNLNHDAMYWYRQDPGQGLRLIYYSQIVNDFQKGDIAEGYSVSREKKESFPLTVTSAQKNPTAFYLCASMDIGRETQYFGPGTRLLVL.

This chain uses TRBV2 with TRBJ2-7, with a weak D call TRBD2 (5 bases). The CDR3 runs 10 residues. V lost 8 bases to trimming and J lost 5 bases, with 7 bases between them. In germline, CDR1 is SNHLY, CDR2 FYNNEI. The CDR3 loop is CASLRDEQYF. The CDR3, as DNA: TGTGCCAGCTTGAGGGACGAGCAGTACTTC.

CDR3 loop: CAIKDGTYEQYF. CDR3 DNA sequence: TGTGCCATCAAAGATGGCACCTACGAGCAGTACTTC. The chain couples TRBV10-3 to TRBJ2-7, with no clear D. Deletions cut 7 bases from V and 2 bases from J, with 9 bases between. CDR1 is ENHRY and CDR2 is SYGVKD in the germline V gene. The CDR3 is 12 residues long.

V is TRBV19 and J is TRBJ1-6, with unresolved D. Germline assignment: CDR1 LNHDA and CDR2 SQIVND (reference sequence). V was shortened by 9 bases and J by 9 bases, with 18 bases between the two germline ends. The CDR3 is 14 residues long. CDR3: CASIAGNQGSPLHF. In nucleotides, the CDR3 is TGTGCCAGCATCGCGGGTAACCAAGGTTCACCCCTCCACTTT.

CDR3 sequence: CASSPRDRVWVYEQYF. The CDR3 DNA is TGTGCCAGCTCACCCAGAGACAGGGTGTGGGTCTACGAGCAGTACTTC. The chain links TRBV18 to TRBJ2-7; TRBD1 agrees at 7 bases. Germline trimming cut 3 bases from V and 3 bases from J; bases unmatched to any gene: 11. CDR3 length: 16 amino acids. Looked up from germline, CDR1 is KGHSH and CDR2 is LQKENI. The full variable domain, in which reference TRBV18 and TRBJ2-7 provide the parts outside the CDR3, is NAGVMQNPRHLVRRRGQEARLRCSPMKGHSHVYWYRQLPEEGLKFMVYLQKENIIDESGMPKERFSAEFPKEGPSILRIQQVVRGDSAAYFCASSPRDRVWVYEQYFGPGTRLTVT.

A single count supports this clone. The rearrangement joins TRBV5-1 to TRBJ1-1; 8 positions match TRBD1. The V and J ends lost 3 bases and 2 bases, in that order; junction bases with no gene match: 6. The germline V gene encodes CDR1 SGHRS and CDR2 YFSETQ. The CDR3 covers 15 residues. CDR3 in DNA: TGCGCCAGCAGCTCAGGACAGGGTGGAAACACTGAAGCTTTCTTT. Encoded protein: CASSSGQGGNTEAFF.

The V and J genes are TRBV12-5 and TRBJ2-3; 9 bases line up with TRBD2. Germline lookup yields CDR1 LGHNT and CDR2 FRNRAP. V was pared by 6 bases and J by 5 bases, with 12 bases of the junction left unmatched. This CDR3 contains 16 residues. The CDR3 DNA reads as TGTGCTAGTGGCCTTGGGCGGGGGGGGGCTATAGATACGCAGTATTTT. Residues: CASGLGRGGAIDTQYF.

The chain couples TRBV9 to TRBJ1-2, with D perhaps TRBD1 (5 bases). V lost 0 bases, J lost 4 bases, and 13 bases lay in between. The germline CDR1 and CDR2 sequences are SGDLS and YYNGEE. The CDR3 sequence is 15 residues long. The DNA of the CDR3 is TGTGCCAGCAGCGTAGTAGGCAGGGAATTCTATGGCTACACCTTC. Its translation is CASSVVGREFYGYTF.

The V call is TRBV29-1, the J call TRBJ2-1, with TRBD2 identical over 12 bases. The V gene end was trimmed by 6 bases and the J gene end by 7 bases; junction bases not matched to a gene: 13. CDR1 is SQVTM and CDR2 is ANQGSEA in the germline V gene. The CDR3 loop spans 16 amino acids. The CDR3 coding sequence is TGCAGCGTCGCGAACCTAGCGGGAGGGCCTCATAATGAGCAGTTCTTC. Translated: CSVANLAGGPHNEQFF.

The CDR3 here is CASSFREFYEQYF. The CDR3 bases are TGTGCCAGCAGCTTCAGGGAATTCTACGAGCAGTACTTC. The chain employs TRBV25-1 and TRBJ2-7, with TRBD1 as a possible D gene (5 bases). CDR1 is MGHDK, CDR2 SYGVNS, per germline. V was pared by 6 bases and J by 3 bases, with 12 bases between. CDR3 size: 13 residues.

V and J are TRBV28 and TRBJ1-1; D uncertain. Trimming removed 8 bases from V and 5 bases from J, with 9 bases in between. The CDR3 is 11 residues long. Germline V gives CDR1 MDHEN, CDR2 SYDVKM. CDR3 bases: TGTGCCAGCCGTTCGGGGACTGAAGCTTTCTTT. Its translation: CASRSGTEAFF.

The chain recombines TRBV27 with TRBJ1-2, with 8 bases fitting TRBD1. CDR3 length: 13 amino acids. V lost 3 bases and J lost 4; bases outside the gene matches: 1. Germline-derived CDR1 and CDR2 are MNHEY and SMNVEV (reference sequence). CDR3 nucleotide sequence: TGTGCCAGCAGTTTCGACAGGGGCTATGGCTACACCTTC. Translating gives CASSFDRGYGYTF.

The genes are TRBV7-9 and TRBJ2-5; 10 nucleotides line up with TRBD2. CDR1 SEHNR and CDR2 FQNEAQ come from the germline V gene (reference sequence). The V gene end was trimmed by 4 bases and the J gene end by 3 bases; junction bases not matched to a gene: 5. The CDR3 sequence is 15 residues long. In DNA, the CDR3 is TGTGCCAGCAGCTCATCTAGCGGGGGAGAAGAGACCCAGTACTTC. Its translation: CASSSSSGGEETQYF.

The chain couples TRBV7-9 to TRBJ2-3; no definite D call. Looked up from germline, CDR1 is SEHNR and CDR2 is FQNEAQ (reference sequence). This CDR3 spans 13 amino acids. V lost 1 base, J lost 2 bases, and 4 bases lay in between. CDR3 sequence reads: CASSLGATDTQYF. The CDR3 region has the DNA TGTGCCAGCAGCTTAGGGGCCACAGATACGCAGTATTTT.

This clone was detected only a few times. The genes are TRBV9 and TRBJ2-3; TRBD2 matches 7 bases. V shed 2 bases, J shed 5 bases, and the junction held 5 bases outside the gene matches. CDR3 size: 14 residues. Germline V gene lookup returns CDR1 SGDLS and CDR2 YYNGEE. The CDR3 loop is CASSVSGKEDTQYF. CDR3 in DNA: TGTGCCAGCAGCGTCAGCGGGAAGGAAGATACGCAGTATTTT.

The chain joins TRBV29-1 to TRBJ1-1; D gene unclear. Germline V gives CDR1 SQVTM, CDR2 ANQGSEA. V was trimmed by 1 base and J by 3 bases, leaving 12 bases between them. The CDR3 has 14 amino acids. The CDR3 nucleotides are TGCAGCGTTGAAGTAATTGCGGCAGACACTGAAGCTTTCTTT. Protein: CSVEVIAADTEAFF.

The chain uses TRBV27 and TRBJ2-1, with TRBD2 matching 13 bases. Germline trimming cut 5 bases from V and 2 bases from J; bases unmatched to any gene: 3. From germline, CDR1 is MNHEY and CDR2 SMNVEV (reference sequence). CDR3 length: 16 residues. CDR3 bases: TGTGCCAGCAGTGTGACTAGCGGGAGGACCTACAATGAGCAGTTCTTC. The encoded protein is CASSVTSGRTYNEQFF.